Presented here are 20 T cell receptor beta chains from one specimen sequenced in a study of tumor T cells in aggressive B-cell lymphoma. Assay used: immunoSEQ multiplex PCR; TCRdb lists only in-frame clones, some missing. The table shows around 220 clones, with roughly 88% occurring only once. The sample was tumor tissue. These receptors all come from an adult with diffuse large B cell lymphoma.

This chain connects TRBV12-5 to TRBJ1-1; D unresolved. Trimming shortened V by 1 base and J by 1 base, and 13 bases separated the two germline ends. Germline V gene sequence: CDR1 LGHNT, CDR2 FRNRAP. This CDR3 is 16 amino acids long. CDR3 coding DNA: TGTGCTAGTGGTTTGGGTACCCCGACGGGGAACACTGAAGCTTTCTTT. This sequence encodes CASGLGTPTGNTEAFF. Variable domain in full (rest from reference TRBV12-5 and TRBJ1-1): DARVTQTPRHKVTEMGQEVTMRCQPILGHNTVFWYRQTMMQGLELLAYFRNRAPLDDSGMPKDRFSAEMPDATLATLKIQPSEPRDSAVYFCASGLGTPTGNTEAFFGQGTRLTVV.

The chain combines TRBV9 with TRBJ1-3; 9 positions match TRBD1. V trimming: 4 bases; J trimming: 4 bases; junction bases outside the gene matches: 18. CDR1 and CDR2 (germline): SGDLS, YYNGEE. The CDR3 is 19 residues long. The CDR3 DNA follows: TGTGCCAGCAGCCCCCGATATCGAGACAGGGGGGAAAAAGGAAACACCATATATTTT. Encoded protein: CASSPRYRDRGEKGNTIYF.

The chain links TRBV2 to TRBJ1-1, with 8 bases lining up with TRBD1. The germline CDR1 and CDR2 sequences are SNHLY and FYNNEI. The length of the CDR3 is 15 residues. V lost 6 bases to trimming and J lost 5 bases; unmatched junction nucleotides: 11. CDR3 in amino acids: CASRARQGTETEAFF. In DNA form, the CDR3 reads TGTGCCAGCAGGGCTAGACAGGGGACGGAGACTGAAGCTTTCTTT.

A note on this clone: One end of the junction does not line up with germline, which may come from a read error. V usage is TRBV27 and J usage is TRBJ1-5; D may be TRBD1 (6 bases). Looked up from germline, CDR1 is MNHEY and CDR2 is SMNVEV (reference sequence). There are 14 residues in the CDR3. In DNA form, the CDR3 reads TGTGCCAGCAGTAAGGGGGGGTACGATCAGTCCCAGCATTTT. It translates to CASSKGGYDQSQHF.

The V call is TRBV19, the J call TRBJ1-5; 8 positions match TRBD1. Germline V gene sequence: CDR1 LNHDA, CDR2 SQIVND (reference sequence). CDR3 size: 15 residues. V was clipped by 1 base and J by 7 bases; unmatched bases: 6. In DNA form, the CDR3 reads TGTGCCAGTAGTATAGGGACAGGGTTGGGACAGCCCCAGCATTTT. It codes for CASSIGTGLGQPQHF.

The chain links TRBV5-6 to TRBJ2-3; a possible D gene is TRBD2 (6 bases). The V gene lost 2 bases and the J gene lost 8 bases, with 9 bases spanning the gap. Germline values: CDR1 SGHDT, CDR2 YYEEEE. The CDR3 is 12 amino acids. Here the CDR3 reads CASSFGTVTQYF. Here the CDR3 DNA reads TGTGCCAGCAGCTTTGGGACTGTTACGCAGTATTTT.

The chain recombines TRBV4-3 with TRBJ2-5, with 8 positions matching TRBD1. CDR1 and CDR2 (germline): LGHNA, YSLEER. This CDR3 region has 17 residues. V gave up 2 bases and J gave up 4 bases; unmatched junction bases: 12. The CDR3 DNA sequence: TGCGCCAGCAGCCAAAGATATATGGGACAGGATAGAGAGACCCAGTACTTC. It translates to CASSQRYMGQDRETQYF.

This clone is a singleton in its sample. The chain employs TRBV27 and TRBJ1-4; D possibly corresponds to TRBD1 (5 bases). The CDR3 length is 13 residues. CDR1 and CDR2 from the germline V gene are MNHEY and SMNVEV (reference sequence). Trimming removed 4 bases at V and 7 bases at J, with 10 bases between. CDR3 sequence: CASSSGGAEKLFF. CDR3 nucleotides: TGTGCCAGCAGTTCAGGAGGGGCTGAAAAACTGTTTTTT. The full variable domain, in which reference TRBV27 and TRBJ1-4 provide the parts outside the CDR3, is EAQVTQNPRYLITVTGKKLTVTCSQNMNHEYMSWYRQDPGLGLRQIYYSMNVEVTDKGDVPEGYKVSRKEKRNFPLILESPSPNQTSLYFCASSSGGAEKLFFGSGTQLSVL.

Remarks on this clone: The junction departs from germline at one end; a sequencing error may be responsible. This chain links TRBV11-2 with TRBJ2-7, with 14 positions matching TRBD2. CDR1 is SGHAT, CDR2 FQNNGV, per germline. The CDR3 sequence is 18 residues long. CDR3 DNA sequence: TGTACCAGCAGCTTAAACCCGGGACTAGCGGGAGCTCGATACGAGCAGTACTTC. Translating gives CTSSLNPGLAGARYEQYF.

The chain uses TRBV6-1 and TRBJ2-1; 7 positions agree with TRBD2. Germline-derived CDR1 and CDR2 are MNHNS and SASEGT. The CDR3 has 13 residues. Trimming took 5 bases from V and 10 from J; bases not matched to a gene: 8. In DNA, the CDR3 is TGTGCCAGCAGTAGCGGGACGGGTCAAGAGCAGTTCTTC. As protein: CASSSGTGQEQFF.

V is TRBV5-4 and J is TRBJ1-4; tentatively, D is TRBD1 (5 bases). The germline V gene has CDR1 SGHNT and CDR2 YYREEE (reference sequence). CDR3 length: 13 residues. Trimming removed 4 bases at V and 8 bases at J, with 12 bases between. The CDR3 region has the DNA TGTGCCAGCAGCCCTCGGGGGGGAGAAAAACTGTTTTTT. This encodes CASSPRGGEKLFF.

The chain uses TRBV7-3 and TRBJ1-1, with D tentatively TRBD1 (5 bases). Trimming stripped 2 bases from V and 4 bases from J, with 8 bases between. Per germline, CDR1 SGHTA and CDR2 FQGTGA. The CDR3 contains 13 residues. The CDR3 reads CASSLGAATEAFF. DNA of the CDR3: TGTGCCAGCAGCTTAGGGGCGGCCACTGAAGCTTTCTTT.

The chain joins TRBV7-9 to TRBJ2-3, with 10 bases lining up with TRBD1. V dropped 5 bases and J dropped 0; count of bases not matched to a gene: 5. The length of the CDR3 is 16 residues. Germline CDR1 and CDR2: SEHNR and FQNEAQ (reference sequence). The CDR3 region has the DNA TGTGCCAGCAGCCTAAGACAGGGGGCCAGCACAGATACGCAGTATTTT. Its translation: CASSLRQGASTDTQYF.

The gene calls are TRBV7-9 and TRBJ1-5; D may be TRBD1 (6 bases). This CDR3 is built from 16 residues. V was cut by 5 bases and J by 7 bases, with 21 bases left in between. CDR1 is SEHNR and CDR2 is FQNEAQ in the germline V gene (reference sequence). This chain's CDR3 is CASSTEGRGAWQPQHF. CDR3 sequence (DNA): TGTGCCAGCAGCACGGAAGGGCGGGGGGCTTGGCAGCCCCAGCATTTT.

The chain recombines TRBV9 with TRBJ2-7; TRBD2 matches 16 bases. Germline CDR1 reads SGDLS; CDR2 reads YYNGEE. The CDR3 length is 15 residues. Trimming at V came to 3 bases and at J to 7 bases, leaving 4 bases not matched to a gene. CDR3 sequence reads: CASSGGLAGGFEQYF. The CDR3 DNA is TGTGCCAGCAGCGGGGGACTAGCGGGAGGGTTTGAGCAGTACTTC.

The V gene is TRBV7-8, the J gene TRBJ1-3; no clear D gene. V gave up 0 bases and J gave up 3 bases, with 12 bases separating them. Germline V CDR1 and CDR2: SGHVS, FQNEAQ. The CDR3 is 16 residues long. The CDR3 region is CASSLAGRNFGNTIYF. The CDR3 DNA reads TGTGCCAGCAGCTTAGCGGGCAGGAATTTTGGAAACACCATATATTTT.

This chain joins TRBV28 and TRBJ2-7; 8 bases align to TRBD2. This CDR3 comprises 14 residues. The J segment lost 1 base and the V segment lost 5 bases, leaving 4 bases of the junction unmatched. Germline-derived CDR1 and CDR2 are MDHEN and SYDVKM. For the CDR3, the DNA is TGTGCCAGCAGTGAGCGGGAGAGGTCCTACGAGCAGTACTTC. Translating gives CASSERERSYEQYF.

The chain combines TRBV19 with TRBJ1-5; D is uncertain. CDR3 length: 15 amino acids. Trimming removed 7 bases from V and 0 bases from J, with 13 bases in between. Germline loops: CDR1 LNHDA, CDR2 SQIVND (reference sequence). For the CDR3, the DNA is TGTGCCAGTAACACTATCAGTTATAGCAATCAGCCCCAGCATTTT. Protein: CASNTISYSNQPQHF.

This CDR3 reads CASSMTGVEPQHF. The CDR3 DNA is TGTGCCAGCAGTATGACAGGGGTGGAGCCCCAGCATTTT. The genes are TRBV25-1 and TRBJ1-5; 8 nucleotides agree with TRBD1. The V and J ends lost 5 bases and 8 bases, in that order; junction bases with no gene match: 5. CDR1 and CDR2 from the germline V gene are MGHDK and SYGVNS. CDR3 size: 13 residues. The full variable domain, completed using reference TRBV25-1 and TRBJ1-5, is EADIYQTPRYLVIGTGKKITLECSQTMGHDKMYWYQQDPGMELHLIHYSYGVNSTEKGDLSSESTVSRIRTEHFPLTLESARPSHTSQYLCASSMTGVEPQHFGDGTRLSIL.

The chain recombines TRBV6-1 with TRBJ1-5, with no clear D. V lost 6 bases to trimming and J lost 6 bases, with 12 bases between them. Germline CDR1 MNHNS, CDR2 SASEGT. This CDR3 comprises 13 residues. The chain's CDR3 is CASSPKYSQPQHF. The CDR3 DNA reads as TGTGCCAGCAGCCCAAAGTACTCTCAGCCCCAGCATTTT.